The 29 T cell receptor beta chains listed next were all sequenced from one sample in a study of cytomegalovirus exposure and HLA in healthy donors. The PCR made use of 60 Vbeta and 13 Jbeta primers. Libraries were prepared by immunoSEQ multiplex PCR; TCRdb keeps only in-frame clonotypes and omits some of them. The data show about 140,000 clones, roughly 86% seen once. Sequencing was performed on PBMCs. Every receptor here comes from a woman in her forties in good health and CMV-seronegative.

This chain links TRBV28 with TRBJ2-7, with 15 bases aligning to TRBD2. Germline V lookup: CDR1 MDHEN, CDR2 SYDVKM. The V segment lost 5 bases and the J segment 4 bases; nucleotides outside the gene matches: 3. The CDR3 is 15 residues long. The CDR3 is CASSPGTSGRYEQYF. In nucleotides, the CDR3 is TGTGCCAGCAGTCCCGGGACTAGCGGGAGGTACGAGCAGTACTTC.

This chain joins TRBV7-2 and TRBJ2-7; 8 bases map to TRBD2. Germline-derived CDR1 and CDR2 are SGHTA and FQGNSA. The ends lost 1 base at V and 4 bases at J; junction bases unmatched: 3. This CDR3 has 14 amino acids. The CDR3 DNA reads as TGTGCCAGCAGCTTAGGACTAGCGCTTTACGAGCAGTACTTC. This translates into CASSLGLALYEQYF.

The CDR3 sequence is CASSLAGGGGGGGAYNEQFF. CDR3 sequence (DNA): TGCGCCAGCAGCTTGGCCGGAGGGGGAGGGGGCGGGGGGGCCTACAATGAGCAGTTCTTC. The V gene is TRBV5-1, the J gene TRBJ2-1, with 9 bases matching TRBD2. V lost 0 bases, J lost 2 bases, and 15 bases stayed unmatched. CDR1 and CDR2 (germline): SGHRS, YFSETQ. This CDR3 spans 20 amino acids.

CDR3 loop: CASSISETGYEQYF. CDR3 DNA: TGTGCCAGTAGTATTTCCGAGACAGGGTACGAGCAGTACTTC. This chain joins TRBV19 and TRBJ2-7; TRBD1 aligns across 7 bases. Per germline, CDR1 LNHDA and CDR2 SQIVND (reference sequence). Trimming removed 3 bases from V and 4 bases from J; junction bases left unmatched: 6. This CDR3 region has 14 residues.

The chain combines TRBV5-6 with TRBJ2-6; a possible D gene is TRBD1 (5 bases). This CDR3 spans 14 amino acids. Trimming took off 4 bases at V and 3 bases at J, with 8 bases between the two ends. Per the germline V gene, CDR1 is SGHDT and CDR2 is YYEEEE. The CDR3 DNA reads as TGTGCCAGCAGCAGGGGCTTTGGGGCCAACGTCCTGACTTTC. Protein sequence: CASSRGFGANVLTF.

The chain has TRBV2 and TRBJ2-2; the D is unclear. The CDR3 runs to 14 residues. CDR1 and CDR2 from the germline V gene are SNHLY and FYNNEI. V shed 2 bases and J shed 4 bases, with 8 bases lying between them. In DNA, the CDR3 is TGTGCCAGCAGTGAACTACTCACCACCGGGGAGCTGTTTTTT. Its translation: CASSELLTTGELFF.

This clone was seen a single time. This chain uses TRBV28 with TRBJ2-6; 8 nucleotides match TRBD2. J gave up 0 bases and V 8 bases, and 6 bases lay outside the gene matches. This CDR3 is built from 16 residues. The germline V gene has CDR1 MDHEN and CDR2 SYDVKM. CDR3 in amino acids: CASLRGGSSGANVLTF. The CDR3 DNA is TGTGCCAGCCTACGGGGGGGGAGCTCTGGGGCCAACGTCCTGACTTTC.

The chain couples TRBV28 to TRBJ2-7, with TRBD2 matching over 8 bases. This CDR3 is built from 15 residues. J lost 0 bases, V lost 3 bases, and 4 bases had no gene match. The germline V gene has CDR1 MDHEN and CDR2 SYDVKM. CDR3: CASSFRGRNSYEQYF. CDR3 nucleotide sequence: TGTGCCAGCAGTTTCCGCGGGAGGAACTCCTACGAGCAGTACTTC.

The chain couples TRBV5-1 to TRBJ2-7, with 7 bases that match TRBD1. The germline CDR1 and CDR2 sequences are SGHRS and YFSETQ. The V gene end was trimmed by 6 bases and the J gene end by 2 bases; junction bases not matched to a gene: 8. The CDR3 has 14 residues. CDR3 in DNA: TGCGCCAGCACAAGTCGACAGGGTCCCTACGAGCAGTACTTC. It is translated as CASTSRQGPYEQYF.

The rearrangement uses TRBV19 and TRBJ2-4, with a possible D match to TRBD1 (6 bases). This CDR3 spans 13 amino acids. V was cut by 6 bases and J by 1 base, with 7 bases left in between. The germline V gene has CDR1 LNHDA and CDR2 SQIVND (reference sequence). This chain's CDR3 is CASSDRAKNIQYF. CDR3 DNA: TGTGCCAGTAGCGACAGGGCCAAAAACATTCAGTACTTC.

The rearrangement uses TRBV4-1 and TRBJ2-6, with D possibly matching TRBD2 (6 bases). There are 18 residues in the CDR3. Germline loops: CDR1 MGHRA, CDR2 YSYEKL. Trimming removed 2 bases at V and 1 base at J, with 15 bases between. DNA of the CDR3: TGCGCCAGCAGCCAAATCGGTGTAGCGGTATCTGGGGCCAACGTCCTGACTTTC. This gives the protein CASSQIGVAVSGANVLTF.

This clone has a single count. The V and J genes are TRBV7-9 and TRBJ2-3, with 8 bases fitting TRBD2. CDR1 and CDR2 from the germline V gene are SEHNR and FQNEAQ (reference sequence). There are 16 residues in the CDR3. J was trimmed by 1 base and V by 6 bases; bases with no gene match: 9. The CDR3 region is CASSRSGTDGTDTQYF. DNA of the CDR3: TGTGCCAGCAGTCGTAGCGGGACGGACGGCACAGATACGCAGTATTTT.

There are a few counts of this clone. This chain's CDR3 is CASSSRALNQPQHF. DNA of the CDR3: TGTGCCAGCAGCTCGCGAGCACTCAATCAGCCCCAGCATTTT. The gene calls are TRBV13 and TRBJ1-5; no reliable D call. The V end lost 4 bases, the J end lost 3 bases, and 10 bases lay between the germline ends. The CDR3 has 14 residues. The germline CDR1 and CDR2 sequences are PRHDT and FYEKMQ (reference sequence).

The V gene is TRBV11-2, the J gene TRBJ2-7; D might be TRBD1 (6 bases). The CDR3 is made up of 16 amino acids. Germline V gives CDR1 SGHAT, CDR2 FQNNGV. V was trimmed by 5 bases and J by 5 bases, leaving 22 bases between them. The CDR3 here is CASSPPLVQGRHEQYF. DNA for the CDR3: TGTGCCAGCAGCCCACCACTCGTACAGGGTCGCCACGAGCAGTACTTC.

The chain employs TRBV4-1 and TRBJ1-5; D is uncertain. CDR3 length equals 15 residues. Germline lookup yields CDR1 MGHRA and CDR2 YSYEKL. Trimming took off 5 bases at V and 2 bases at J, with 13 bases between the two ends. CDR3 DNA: TGCGCCAGCAGCGAAGGCGACGGGGGCAATCAGCCCCAGCATTTT. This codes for CASSEGDGGNQPQHF.

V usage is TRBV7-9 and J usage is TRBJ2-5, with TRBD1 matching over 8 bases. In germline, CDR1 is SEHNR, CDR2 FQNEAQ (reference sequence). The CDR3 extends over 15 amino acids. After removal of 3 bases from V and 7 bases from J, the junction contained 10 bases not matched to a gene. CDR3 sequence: CASSFIDRGKGTQYF. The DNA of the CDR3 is TGTGCCAGCAGCTTTATCGACAGGGGAAAGGGGACCCAGTACTTC.

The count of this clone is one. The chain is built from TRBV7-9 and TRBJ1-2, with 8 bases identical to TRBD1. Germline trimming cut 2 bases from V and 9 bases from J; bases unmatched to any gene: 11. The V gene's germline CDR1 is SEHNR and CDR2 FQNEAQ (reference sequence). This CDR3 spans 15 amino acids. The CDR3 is CASSLPPGQGERYTF. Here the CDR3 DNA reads TGTGCCAGCAGCTTACCCCCCGGACAGGGAGAGCGCTACACCTTC.

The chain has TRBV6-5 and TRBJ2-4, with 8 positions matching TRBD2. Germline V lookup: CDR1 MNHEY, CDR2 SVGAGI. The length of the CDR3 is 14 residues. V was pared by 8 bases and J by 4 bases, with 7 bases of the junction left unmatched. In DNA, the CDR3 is TGTGCCAGCCGCGTTGGCGGGGGGAAAAACATTCAGTACTTC. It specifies CASRVGGGKNIQYF.

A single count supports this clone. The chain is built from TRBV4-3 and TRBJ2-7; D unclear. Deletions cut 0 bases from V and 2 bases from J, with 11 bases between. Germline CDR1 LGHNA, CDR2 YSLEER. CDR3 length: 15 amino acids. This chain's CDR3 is CASSQDLPRAYEQYF. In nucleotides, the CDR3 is TGCGCCAGCAGCCAAGATCTGCCTAGAGCCTACGAGCAGTACTTC.

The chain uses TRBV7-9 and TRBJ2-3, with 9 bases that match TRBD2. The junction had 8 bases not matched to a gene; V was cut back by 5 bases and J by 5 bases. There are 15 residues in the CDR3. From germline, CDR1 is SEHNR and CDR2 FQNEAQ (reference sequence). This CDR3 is CASSQTSGRQDTQYF. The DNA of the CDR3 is TGTGCCAGCAGCCAGACTAGCGGCCGCCAAGATACGCAGTATTTT.

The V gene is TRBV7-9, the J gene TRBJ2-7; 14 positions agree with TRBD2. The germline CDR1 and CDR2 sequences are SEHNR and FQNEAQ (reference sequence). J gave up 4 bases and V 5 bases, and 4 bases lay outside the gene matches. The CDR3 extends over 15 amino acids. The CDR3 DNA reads TGTGCCAGCAGCCATTGGACTAGCGGGGGGTACGAGCAGTACTTC. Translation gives CASSHWTSGGYEQYF.

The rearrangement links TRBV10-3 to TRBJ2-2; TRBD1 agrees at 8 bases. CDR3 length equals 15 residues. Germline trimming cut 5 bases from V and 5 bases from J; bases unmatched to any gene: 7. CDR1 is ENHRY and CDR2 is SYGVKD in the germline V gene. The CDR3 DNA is TGTGCCATCAGTCCCGGGACAGGTCTTACCGGGGAGCTGTTTTTT. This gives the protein CAISPGTGLTGELFF.

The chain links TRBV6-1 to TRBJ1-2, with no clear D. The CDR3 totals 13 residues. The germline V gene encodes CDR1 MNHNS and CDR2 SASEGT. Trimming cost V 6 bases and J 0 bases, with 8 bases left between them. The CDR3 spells CASRVSANYGYTF. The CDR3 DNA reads TGTGCCAGCAGGGTTTCGGCTAACTATGGCTACACCTTC.

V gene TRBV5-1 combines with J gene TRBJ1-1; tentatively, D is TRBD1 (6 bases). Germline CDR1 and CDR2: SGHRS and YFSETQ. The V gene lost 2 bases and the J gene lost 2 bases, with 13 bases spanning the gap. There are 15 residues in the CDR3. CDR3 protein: CASSLNRALNTEAFF. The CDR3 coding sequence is TGCGCCAGCAGCTTAAACAGGGCGTTAAACACTGAAGCTTTCTTT.

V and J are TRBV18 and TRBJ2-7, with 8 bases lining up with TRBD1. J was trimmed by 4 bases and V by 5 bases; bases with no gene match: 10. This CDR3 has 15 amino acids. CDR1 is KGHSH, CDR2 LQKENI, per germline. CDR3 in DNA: TGTGCCAGCTCAGAGGCTTTAGGACAGGGATACGAGCAGTACTTC. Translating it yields CASSEALGQGYEQYF. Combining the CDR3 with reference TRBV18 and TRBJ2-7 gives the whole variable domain NAGVMQNPRHLVRRRGQEARLRCSPMKGHSHVYWYRQLPEEGLKFMVYLQKENIIDESGMPKERFSAEFPKEGPSILRIQQVVRGDSAAYFCASSEALGQGYEQYFGPGTRLTVT.

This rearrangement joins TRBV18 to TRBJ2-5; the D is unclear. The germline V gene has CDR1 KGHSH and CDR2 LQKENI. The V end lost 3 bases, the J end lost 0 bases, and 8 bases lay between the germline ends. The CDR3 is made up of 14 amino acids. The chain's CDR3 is CASSPLSNQETQYF. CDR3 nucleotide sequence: TGTGCCAGCTCACCTCTTAGCAACCAAGAGACCCAGTACTTC.

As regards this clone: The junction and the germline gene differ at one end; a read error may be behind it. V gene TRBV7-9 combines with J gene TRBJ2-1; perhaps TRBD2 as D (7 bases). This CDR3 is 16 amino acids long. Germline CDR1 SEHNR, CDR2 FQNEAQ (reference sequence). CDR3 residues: CSSSSPRGDILDEQFF. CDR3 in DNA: TGTTCCAGCAGCTCCCCTCGGGGGGACATCTTGGATGAGCAGTTCTTC.

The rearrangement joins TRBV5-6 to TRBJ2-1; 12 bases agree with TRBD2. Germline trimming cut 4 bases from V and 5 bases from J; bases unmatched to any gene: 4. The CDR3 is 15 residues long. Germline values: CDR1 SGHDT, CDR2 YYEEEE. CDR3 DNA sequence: TGTGCCAGCAGCCGCCGGACTAGCGGGAACAATGAGCAGTTCTTC. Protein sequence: CASSRRTSGNNEQFF. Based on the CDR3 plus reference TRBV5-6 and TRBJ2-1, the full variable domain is DAGVTQSPTHLIKTRGQQVTLRCSPKSGHDTVSWYQQALGQGPQFIFQYYEEEERQRGNFPDRFSGHQFPNYSSELNVNALLLGDSALYLCASSRRTSGNNEQFFGPGTRLTVL.

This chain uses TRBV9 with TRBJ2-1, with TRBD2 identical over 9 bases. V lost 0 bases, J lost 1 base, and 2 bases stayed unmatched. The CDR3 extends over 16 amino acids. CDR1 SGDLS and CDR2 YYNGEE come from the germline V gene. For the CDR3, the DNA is TGTGCCAGCAGCGTAGCTAGCGGGATATCCTACAATGAGCAGTTCTTC. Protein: CASSVASGISYNEQFF.